Each of the 7 T cell receptor beta chains below was sequenced from the same sample in a study of blood T cell repertoires in COVID-19. The protocol was immunoSEQ multiplex PCR, while the TCRdb copy is restricted to in-frame clones and leaves out a portion. There are about 260,000 clones in the sample; approximately 86% occur only once, and about 9.2% lies in the top ten. The specimen sequenced was peripheral blood. The receptors were gathered from a man aged 35 to 55 who had recovered from COVID-19.

This clone was seen only once. The rearrangement links TRBV6-5 to TRBJ2-7; D is possibly TRBD1 (5 bases). From germline, CDR1 is MNHEY and CDR2 SVGAGI. The V end lost 0 bases, the J end lost 4 bases, and 13 bases lay between the germline ends. CDR3 length: 15 amino acids. The CDR3 reads CASSYSAQGEYEQYF. For the CDR3, the DNA is TGTGCCAGCAGTTACTCGGCCCAGGGTGAGTACGAGCAGTACTTC.

The V call is TRBV19, the J call TRBJ2-5; the match to TRBD1 covers 7 bases. Per the germline V gene, CDR1 is LNHDA and CDR2 is SQIVND (reference sequence). Losses at the gene ends were 5 bases for V and 5 bases for J; bases not matched to a gene: 5. The CDR3 covers 13 residues. The CDR3 here is CASSADRAETQYF. CDR3 nucleotide sequence: TGTGCCAGTAGTGCCGACAGGGCTGAGACCCAGTACTTC.

The V gene is TRBV28, the J gene TRBJ1-4; tentative D call: TRBD1 (6 bases). There are 13 residues in the CDR3. Germline CDR1 is MDHEN and CDR2 is SYDVKM. The V gene lost 3 bases and the J gene lost 9 bases, with 11 bases spanning the gap. The CDR3 is CASSFLTGKKLFF. The CDR3 DNA is TGTGCCAGCAGTTTCCTAACAGGGAAAAAACTGTTTTTT.

This chain joins TRBV7-2 and TRBJ1-1; the D gene is possibly TRBD1 (5 bases). The V gene lost 5 bases and the J gene lost 10 bases, with 17 bases spanning the gap. Germline V lookup: CDR1 SGHTA, CDR2 FQGNSA. The CDR3 consists of 13 residues. CDR3 loop: CASSPNGGVGAFF. The CDR3 DNA follows: TGTGCCAGCAGCCCCAACGGGGGGGTTGGAGCTTTCTTT. Supplemented by reference TRBV7-2 and TRBJ1-1, the full variable domain reads GAGVSQSPSNKVTEKGKDVELRCDPISGHTALYWYRQSLGQGLEFLIYFQGNSAPDKSGLPSDRFSAERTGGSVSTLTIQRTQQEDSAVYLCASSPNGGVGAFFGQGTRLTVV.

The chain links TRBV27 to TRBJ1-1, with unresolved D. The ends were cut back, 7 bases at V and 5 bases at J, with 11 bases in the middle. This CDR3 is built from 12 residues. Germline-derived CDR1 and CDR2 are MNHEY and SMNVEV (reference sequence). The CDR3: CASNKPGTEAFF. CDR3 coding DNA: TGTGCCAGCAACAAACCGGGGACTGAAGCTTTCTTT.

The V and J genes are TRBV7-7 and TRBJ2-5, with D perhaps TRBD2 (6 bases). Germline V gives CDR1 SSHAT, CDR2 FNYEAQ (reference sequence). Trimming shortened V by 5 bases and J by 2 bases, and 15 bases separated the two germline ends. The CDR3 is 15 amino acids. Here the CDR3 reads CASSVNLLAQETQYF. In DNA form, the CDR3 reads TGTGCCAGCAGCGTAAACCTACTAGCACAAGAGACCCAGTACTTC.

The V call is TRBV19, the J call TRBJ1-2; 9 bases map to TRBD1. The CDR3 consists of 13 residues. Trimming at V came to 5 bases and at J to 7 bases, leaving 5 bases not matched to a gene. Germline V gene sequence: CDR1 LNHDA, CDR2 SQIVND (reference sequence). The CDR3 nucleotides read TGTGCCAGTAGTCCCAGGACAGGGGCTGGCTACACCTTC. Translation gives CASSPRTGAGYTF. The entire variable domain, with the rest obtained from reference TRBV19 and TRBJ1-2, is as follows: DGGITQSPKYLFRKEGQNVTLSCEQNLNHDAMYWYRQDPGQGLRLIYYSQIVNDFQKGDIAEGYSVSREKKESFPLTVTSAQKNPTAFYLCASSPRTGAGYTFGSGTRLTVV.